These 11 T cell receptor beta chains were sequenced from one sample in a study of blood T cell repertoires in COVID-19. This table comes from immunoSEQ multiplex PCR, and its TCRdb copy is limited to in-frame clones, with some not included. The profile shows roughly 180,000 clones, roughly 84% of them singletons. Sequencing was done on a sample of PBMCs or T cells enriched from blood (not recorded which). These receptors were taken from a man aged 55-75 years who had recovered from COVID-19.

The chain couples TRBV19 to TRBJ1-5; 11 bases align to TRBD1. V shed 10 bases and J 4 bases; nucleotides not matched to a gene: 15. This CDR3 spans 17 amino acids. The germline V gene has CDR1 LNHDA and CDR2 SQIVND (reference sequence). CDR3 nucleotide sequence: TGTGCCACCACGCCCGGGACAGGGGGTTTGCGGAATCAGCCCCAGCATTTT. Encoded protein: CATTPGTGGLRNQPQHF.

The V and J genes are TRBV11-2 and TRBJ2-1, with D uncertain. V lost 6 bases and J 7 bases, leaving 10 bases between the germline ends. CDR1 is SGHAT and CDR2 is FQNNGV in the germline V gene. CDR3 length: 12 residues. The CDR3 DNA follows: TGTGCCAGCAGGGGTGAGAGGAATGAGCAGTTCTTC. Amino acid sequence: CASRGERNEQFF. The full variable domain, rest sourced from reference TRBV11-2 and TRBJ2-1, is EAGVAQSPRYKIIEKRQSVAFWCNPISGHATLYWYQQILGQGPKLLIQFQNNGVVDDSQLPKDRFSAERLKGVDSTLKIQPAKLEDSAVYLCASRGERNEQFFGPGTRLTVL.

The rearrangement uses TRBV11-3 and TRBJ1-1, with D possibly TRBD1 on 5 matching bases. The ends were cut back, 5 bases at V and 1 base at J, with 11 bases in the middle. Germline values: CDR1 SGHNT, CDR2 YENEEA. There are 14 residues in the CDR3. The CDR3 region has the DNA TGTGCCAGCAGCCAGGGAAGAGGGAACACTGAAGCTTTCTTT. Its translation: CASSQGRGNTEAFF. The full variable domain, in which reference TRBV11-3 and TRBJ1-1 provide the parts outside the CDR3, is EAGVVQSPRYKIIEKKQPVAFWCNPISGHNTLYWYLQNLGQGPELLIRYENEEAVDDSQLPKDRFSAERLKGVDSTLKIQPAELGDSAVYLCASSQGRGNTEAFFGQGTRLTVV.

This clone came up once. The CDR3 region is CASSVDRDTGELFF. Here the CDR3 DNA reads TGTGCCAGCAGTGTGGACAGGGATACCGGGGAGCTGTTTTTT. The chain combines TRBV6-4 with TRBJ2-2; 8 bases are shared with TRBD1. Per germline, CDR1 MRHNA and CDR2 SNTAGT. CDR3 length equals 14 residues. The trim removed 4 bases at V and 5 bases at J, leaving 3 bases unmatched.

The table lists this clone with a few counts. Here the CDR3 reads CASSVASGLPLGEQFF. The CDR3, as DNA: TGTGCCAGCAGCGTAGCTAGCGGGTTACCCCTGGGTGAGCAGTTCTTC. V and J are TRBV9 and TRBJ2-1, with 8 bases matching TRBD2. CDR1 is SGDLS, CDR2 YYNGEE, per germline. Trimming at V came to 0 bases and at J to 9 bases, leaving 11 bases not matched to a gene. This CDR3 has 16 residues.

The chain is built from TRBV5-4 and TRBJ2-7; 15 bases match TRBD2. From germline, CDR1 is SGHNT and CDR2 YYREEE (reference sequence). V lost 4 bases, J lost 6 bases, and 8 bases stayed unmatched. The CDR3 sequence is 16 residues long. The DNA of the CDR3 is TGTGCCAGCAGCACGGGACTAGCGGGAGGCCGTTCCGAGCAGTACTTC. Translating it yields CASSTGLAGGRSEQYF.

The chain is built from TRBV5-1 and TRBJ2-2; TRBD2 matches 12 bases. CDR1 and CDR2 (germline): SGHRS, YFSETQ. Germline trimming cut 3 bases from V and 1 base from J; bases unmatched to any gene: 4. CDR3 length: 17 residues. CDR3 nucleotide sequence: TGCGCCAGCAGCTCGACTAGCGGGGGTGAGAACACCGGGGAGCTGTTTTTT. Its translation is CASSSTSGGENTGELFF.

CDR3 nucleotides: TGTGCCAGCAGCCCGGGGACAGGGGATTACTACGAGCAGTACTTC. Its translation is CASSPGTGDYYEQYF. The chain combines TRBV7-3 with TRBJ2-7, with 10 nucleotides matching TRBD1. Germline trimming cut 5 bases from V and 3 bases from J; bases unmatched to any gene: 7. CDR1 SGHTA and CDR2 FQGTGA come from the germline V gene. The CDR3 runs 15 residues. The complete variable domain, with remaining parts taken from reference TRBV7-3 and TRBJ2-7, reads GAGVSQTPSNKVTEKGKYVELRCDPISGHTALYWYRQSLGQGPEFLIYFQGTGAADDSGLPNDRFFAVRPEGSVSTLKIQRTERGDSAVYLCASSPGTGDYYEQYFGPGTRLTVT.

The CDR3 sequence is CASSSPLGTAYNEQFF. As DNA, the CDR3 is TGTGCCAGCAGCTCCCCCCTCGGGACAGCCTACAATGAGCAGTTCTTC. V is TRBV28 and J is TRBJ2-1; 7 bases agree with TRBD1. The ends lost 6 bases at V and 2 bases at J; junction bases unmatched: 10. The CDR3 has 16 amino acids. Germline loops: CDR1 MDHEN, CDR2 SYDVKM.

The chain links TRBV5-4 to TRBJ2-5, with 12 positions matching TRBD2. The CDR3 is made up of 18 amino acids. V trimming: 1 base; J trimming: 5 bases; junction bases outside the gene matches: 12. CDR1 is SGHNT and CDR2 is YYREEE in the germline V gene (reference sequence). The DNA of the CDR3 is TGTGCCAGCAGCTTGTCAATGGCTAGCGGGGGGGCCGATGAGACCCAGTACTTC. This encodes CASSLSMASGGADETQYF.

This chain joins TRBV28 and TRBJ1-2, with TRBD1 matching 8 bases. V shed 7 bases and J 4 bases; nucleotides not matched to a gene: 14. The CDR3 sequence is 16 residues long. Germline V gives CDR1 MDHEN, CDR2 SYDVKM. In DNA, the CDR3 is TGTGCCAGCACCCACAGGGGGAGCGGAGGCTTCTATGGCTACACCTTC. This sequence encodes CASTHRGSGGFYGYTF.